These 16 T cell receptor beta chains came from one sample sequenced in a study of glioma-infiltrating T cells after dendritic cell vaccination. The repertoire was sequenced with immunoSEQ multiplex PCR; TCRdb's copy has only in-frame clones and lacks some. The profile shows around 58,000 clones, around 83% of them singletons. The source was blood, collected before dendritic cell vaccination. These TCRs come from a human donor with glioblastoma.

The table lists this clone with a count of one. The rearrangement links TRBV15 to TRBJ1-1; maybe TRBD1 (5 bases). This CDR3 contains 15 residues. Trimming removed 2 bases from V and 1 base from J, with 11 bases in between. Looked up from germline, CDR1 is LNHNV and CDR2 is YYDKDF (reference sequence). The CDR3 is CATSRFPQGNTEAFF. CDR3 DNA: TGTGCCACCAGCAGATTTCCTCAGGGGAACACTGAAGCTTTCTTT. Using reference TRBV15 and TRBJ1-1 for the parts outside the CDR3, the full variable domain is DAMVIQNPRYQVTQFGKPVTLSCSQTLNHNVMYWYQQKSSQAPKLLFHYYDKDFNNEADTPDNFQSRRPNTSFCFLDIRSPGLGDTAMYLCATSRFPQGNTEAFFGQGTRLTVV.

This chain links TRBV27 with TRBJ1-4, with 9 bases matching TRBD1. The junction had 10 bases not matched to a gene; V was cut back by 6 bases and J by 8 bases. CDR1 and CDR2 from the germline V gene are MNHEY and SMNVEV (reference sequence). The CDR3 loop spans 15 amino acids. The DNA of the CDR3 is TGTGCCAGCAGATACCAGACAGGGGGAAAAGAAAAACTGTTTTTT. Translation gives CASRYQTGGKEKLFF.

The rearrangement uses TRBV9 and TRBJ2-5; TRBD1 agrees at 9 bases. Trimming at V came to 9 bases and at J to 5 bases, leaving 8 bases not matched to a gene. The CDR3 has 13 residues. CDR1 is SGDLS and CDR2 is YYNGEE in the germline V gene. For the CDR3, the DNA is TGTGCCACCCGAACAGGGGGCGTTGAGACCCAGTACTTC. Protein product: CATRTGGVETQYF.

V gene TRBV11-2 combines with J gene TRBJ1-1, with D possibly matching TRBD1 (5 bases). The CDR3 runs to 13 residues. Trimming stripped 3 bases from V and 3 bases from J, with 8 bases between. Germline loops: CDR1 SGHAT, CDR2 FQNNGV. DNA for the CDR3: TGTGCCAGCAGCTTTTCGGGGGACACTGAAGCTTTCTTT. Its translation: CASSFSGDTEAFF.

The CDR3 region is CASSLGVAGNYEQYF. Written as DNA, the CDR3 is TGTGCCAGCAGCTTGGGTGTCGCAGGGAATTACGAGCAGTACTTC. The rearrangement uses TRBV5-5 and TRBJ2-7; tentatively, D is TRBD1 (5 bases). Trimming took off 0 bases at V and 4 bases at J, with 14 bases between the two ends. CDR3 size: 15 residues. CDR1 and CDR2 (germline): SGHKS, YYEKEE (reference sequence).

Only a few counts were recorded for this clone. The genes are TRBV19 and TRBJ1-1, with D tentatively TRBD1 (6 bases). The V end was cut by 8 bases, the J end by 3 bases, with 19 bases between. This CDR3 comprises 15 residues. Germline V CDR1 and CDR2: LNHDA, SQIVND (reference sequence). The CDR3 sequence: CASGDTSGFDTEAFF. The CDR3 nucleotides read TGTGCCAGTGGGGACACCTCGGGCTTCGACACTGAAGCTTTCTTT.

The chain combines TRBV15 with TRBJ2-3; 10 bases are shared with TRBD2. The CDR3 totals 15 residues. With 5 bases clipped from V and 6 bases from J, the junction kept 8 bases outside the gene matches. Germline V gives CDR1 LNHNV, CDR2 YYDKDF (reference sequence). CDR3 amino acids: CATSQQRGGADTQYF. Written as DNA, the CDR3 is TGTGCCACCAGCCAGCAGCGGGGGGGAGCTGATACGCAGTATTTT.

This clone was recorded a few times. This chain uses TRBV10-3 with TRBJ2-7; D is ambiguous. The germline V and J ends were trimmed by 5 bases and 5 bases, with 10 bases remaining between them. The CDR3 runs 12 residues. Germline CDR1 is ENHRY and CDR2 is SYGVKD. The CDR3 loop reads CAISSSGDEQYF. For the CDR3, the DNA is TGTGCCATCAGTTCCTCAGGCGACGAGCAGTACTTC.

In regard to this clone: One junction end disagrees with the germline gene, perhaps due to a read error. This rearrangement joins TRBV7-7 to TRBJ1-6; D gene uncertain. The CDR3 consists of 13 residues. Germline V CDR1 and CDR2: SSHAT, FNYEAQ (reference sequence). The CDR3 nucleotides read TGTGCTAGCAGCTTAAGCTTCGGGTCACCCCTCCACTTT. As protein: CASSLSFGSPLHF.

The chain joins TRBV2 to TRBJ2-1; 8 positions match TRBD2. The trim removed 6 bases at V and 4 bases at J, leaving 8 bases unmatched. The germline CDR1 and CDR2 sequences are SNHLY and FYNNEI. The CDR3 is 15 residues long. The CDR3 DNA reads TGTGCCAGCAGCACCCACAGCGGGAGATACAATGAGCAGTTCTTC. Protein sequence: CASSTHSGRYNEQFF.

The chain combines TRBV7-9 with TRBJ2-2; 9 bases are a match to TRBD1. CDR1 and CDR2 (germline): SEHNR, FQNEAQ (reference sequence). This CDR3 contains 13 residues. The junction had 1 base not matched to a gene; V was cut back by 5 bases and J by 6 bases. The CDR3 reads CASSTGGPGELFF. The DNA of the CDR3 is TGTGCCAGCAGCACAGGGGGCCCCGGGGAGCTGTTTTTT.

This clone has just a few counts. The V gene is TRBV7-9, the J gene TRBJ1-2; possible D gene TRBD1, 5 bases. The CDR3 length is 15 residues. Germline CDR1 is SEHNR and CDR2 is FQNEAQ (reference sequence). The germline V and J ends were trimmed by 6 bases and 2 bases, with 16 bases remaining between them. The CDR3 region is CASSFFTGTNYGYTF. DNA of the CDR3: TGTGCCAGCAGTTTCTTTACAGGAACCAACTATGGCTACACCTTC.

This chain joins TRBV10-2 and TRBJ2-4; no clear D. The germline V gene has CDR1 WSHSY and CDR2 SAAADI. The CDR3 extends over 13 amino acids. Trimming removed 2 bases at V and 9 bases at J, with 11 bases between. CDR3 in DNA: TGCGCCAGCAGTGAGGGGCCGTTCGGCATTCAGTACTTC. Translated: CASSEGPFGIQYF.

The chain couples TRBV6-5 to TRBJ1-2, with D unclear. The CDR3 is made up of 13 amino acids. The V and J ends lost 5 bases and 3 bases respectively, with 10 bases between them. CDR1 is MNHEY, CDR2 SVGAGI, per germline. The CDR3, as DNA: TGTGCCAGCAGTCAGATTTCTCACTATGGCTACACCTTC. Its protein is CASSQISHYGYTF.

The V call is TRBV2, the J call TRBJ2-6; tentative D call: TRBD1 (5 bases). This CDR3 has 17 residues. Germline CDR1 reads SNHLY; CDR2 reads FYNNEI. V lost 4 bases and J lost 0, with 13 bases in between. The CDR3 bases are TGTGCCAGCAGTGGGGCCAGGGAAAGCTCTGGGGCCAACGTCCTGACTTTC. It is translated as CASSGARESSGANVLTF.

The rearrangement joins TRBV11-2 to TRBJ2-7; D gene ambiguous. Germline-derived CDR1 and CDR2 are SGHAT and FQNNGV. With 1 base removed from V and 5 bases from J, the gap between germline ends came to 6 bases. CDR3 length: 12 amino acids. CDR3 DNA: TGTGCCAGCAGCTTAGCAGGAAACGAGCAGTACTTC. This gives the protein CASSLAGNEQYF. The complete variable domain, with remaining parts taken from reference TRBV11-2 and TRBJ2-7, reads EAGVAQSPRYKIIEKRQSVAFWCNPISGHATLYWYQQILGQGPKLLIQFQNNGVVDDSQLPKDRFSAERLKGVDSTLKIQPAKLEDSAVYLCASSLAGNEQYFGPGTRLTVT.